This T cell receptor (beta chain) was obtained from a study of T-cell reconstitution after alpha-beta-depleted transplantation in children. Broader study findings: It was reported that alpha-beta T cells came from several hundred expanded graft clones (about two months after transplant). Surviving recipient T cells and thymic progenitors accounted for the high day-60 TCRbeta diversity observed in some patients. Fresh T-cell production supplied most of the T-cell counts and diversity seen one year after transplant.

Looked up from germline, CDR1 is WSHSY and CDR2 is SAAADI. Trimming stripped 3 bases from V and 4 bases from J, with 16 bases between. The CDR3 totals 16 residues. Unique molecular identifiers were built into the TCRbeta library. TCRdb ran MiXCR on the PCR reads and lists one entry per CDR3 protein. Of 700,000 to 950,000 distinct CDR3 sequences in the sample, 15% to 20% were seen once. This clonotype turned up a few times. Its cognate antigen is unknown. The source was PBMCs, mostly from graft donor cells, collected 360 days after TCRalphabeta/CD19-depleted stem cell transplant. The clonotype comes from a male patient younger than 18 who had a stem cell transplant for acute lymphoblastic leukemia, so the T cells may come from the graft donor. This chain joins TRBV10-2 and TRBJ2-1, with D tentatively TRBD2 (5 bases). The CDR3 sequence: CASSEGLRGPYNEQFF. As DNA, the CDR3 is TGCGCCAGCAGTGAAGGGCTCCGCGGGCCGTACAATGAGCAGTTCTTC.